The rows below give T cell receptor beta chains drawn from one sample of a study of vaccination and CD4 T cells after COVID-19. What these receptors recognize is not known. From the PCR reads, TCRdb called clonotypes with MiXCR, one entry per CDR3 protein. The sample comprises 15,000 to 20,000 distinct CDR3 sequences, 53% of which are singletons, and more than 7% rests with the top ten. The sample consisted of CD4+ T cells from blood, cultured in vitro, taken before SARS-CoV-2 vaccination. These receptor sequences come from a human donor who had recovered from COVID-19. CDR3s include the opening cysteine and the closing phenylalanine or tryptophan. D genes are given only for firm matches. The size entry is marked missing in some rows and otherwise reads once, few, many or a size class.

v_gene: TRBV12-3/TRBV12-4; d_gene: NA; j_gene: TRBJ2-6; abundance: NA; CDR3aa: CASRLDTWFSGANVLTF; CDR3nt: TGTGCCAGCAGACTTGATACTTGGTTCTCTGGGGCCAACGTCCTGACTTTC
v_gene: TRBV5-5; d_gene: NA; j_gene: TRBJ2-1; abundance: NA; CDR3aa: CASSPRRDVNEQFF; CDR3nt: TGTGCCAGCAGCCCCAGACGGGATGTCAATGAGCAGTTCTTC
v_gene: TRBV20-1; d_gene: TRBD2; j_gene: TRBJ2-5; abundance: NA; CDR3aa: CSARDPSGRPLQETQYF; CDR3nt: TGCAGTGCTAGAGATCCTAGCGGGAGACCCCTACAAGAGACCCAGTACTTC
v_gene: TRBV11-2; d_gene: NA; j_gene: TRBJ2-7; abundance: NA; CDR3aa: CASSLVGSYEQYF; CDR3nt: TGTGCCAGCAGCCTAGTAGGTTCCTACGAGCAGTACTTC
v_gene: TRBV20-1; d_gene: TRBD1; j_gene: TRBJ2-7; abundance: NA; CDR3aa: CSAHPRGQGPYEQYF; CDR3nt: TGCAGTGCCCACCCTAGGGGACAGGGCCCCTACGAGCAGTACTTC
v_gene: TRBV7-9; d_gene: NA; j_gene: TRBJ2-7; abundance: once; CDR3aa: CASSPDPTAQYF; CDR3nt: TGTGCCAGCAGCCCAGACCCAACAGCACAGTACTTC
v_gene: TRBV12-3/TRBV12-4; d_gene: TRBD2; j_gene: TRBJ2-1; abundance: medium-sized; CDR3aa: CASSLGLEQFF; CDR3nt: TGTGCCAGCAGTTTGGGACTAGAGCAGTTCTTC
v_gene: TRBV2; d_gene: NA; j_gene: TRBJ2-5; abundance: NA; CDR3aa: CASTGRAETQYF; CDR3nt: TGTGCCAGCACGGGGAGAGCAGAGACCCAGTACTTC
v_gene: TRBV7-2; d_gene: TRBD2; j_gene: TRBJ2-2; abundance: NA; CDR3aa: CASKGTSGRGGELFF; CDR3nt: TGTGCCAGCAAGGGGACTAGCGGGAGGGGCGGGGAGCTGTTTTTT
v_gene: TRBV7-9; d_gene: NA; j_gene: TRBJ2-3; abundance: few; CDR3aa: CASSLGQVDTQYF; CDR3nt: TGTGCCAGCAGCTTAGGGCAAGTAGATACGCAGTATTTT
v_gene: TRBV19; d_gene: TRBD1; j_gene: TRBJ1-1; abundance: NA; CDR3aa: CASSIDPRQGKAFF; CDR3nt: TGTGCCAGTAGTATAGATCCTAGACAGGGGAAAGCTTTCTTT
v_gene: TRBV30; d_gene: TRBD2; j_gene: TRBJ2-1; abundance: NA; CDR3aa: CAGGTSGNMHEQFF; CDR3nt: TGTGCCGGGGGGACTAGCGGGAATATGCATGAGCAGTTCTTC
v_gene: TRBV6-1; d_gene: TRBD2; j_gene: TRBJ2-3; abundance: NA; CDR3aa: CAGAAGGLGSTQYF; CDR3nt: TGTGCCGGGGCGGCGGGAGGGCTTGGGAGTACGCAGTATTTT